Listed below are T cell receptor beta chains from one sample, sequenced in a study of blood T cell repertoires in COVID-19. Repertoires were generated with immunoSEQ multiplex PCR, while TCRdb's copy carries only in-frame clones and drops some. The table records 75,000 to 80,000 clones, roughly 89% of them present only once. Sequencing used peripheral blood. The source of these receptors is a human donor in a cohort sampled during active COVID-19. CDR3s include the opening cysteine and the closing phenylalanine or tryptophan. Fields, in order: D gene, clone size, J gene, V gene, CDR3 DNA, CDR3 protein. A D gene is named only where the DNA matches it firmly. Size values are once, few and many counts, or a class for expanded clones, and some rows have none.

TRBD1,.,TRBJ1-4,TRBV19,TGTGCCAGCCTTTATACGGGACAGGGCCAAAAACTGTTTTTT,CASLYTGQGQKLFF
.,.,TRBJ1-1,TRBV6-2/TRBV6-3,TGTGCCAGCAGTTACTCAGGGGGTCGGGCTGAAGCTTTCTTT,CASSYSGGRAEAFF
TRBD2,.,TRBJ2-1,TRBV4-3,TGCGCCAGCAGCCAAGGTAGCGGGGGTTACAATGAGCAGTTCTTC,CASSQGSGGYNEQFF
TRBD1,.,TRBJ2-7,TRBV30,TGTGCCTGGAGTGGAAAAGGCACAGGGGCCTACGAGCAGTACTTC,CAWSGKGTGAYEQYF
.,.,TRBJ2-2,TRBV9,TGTGCCAGCAGCCCTCCCAGCAGGGCTGAGGCCGGGGAGCTGTTTTTT,CASSPPSRAEAGELFF
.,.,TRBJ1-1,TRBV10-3,TGTGCCATCAGTGACTCCCAGGGCCTCCTCACTGAAGCTTTCTTT,CAISDSQGLLTEAFF
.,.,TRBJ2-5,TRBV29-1,TGCAGCGTTAAGACAGGCCAAGAGACCCAGTACTTC,CSVKTGQETQYF
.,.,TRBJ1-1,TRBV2,TGTGCCACCACGTCAGGGGTTCGGGGTGAAGCTTTCTTT,CATTSGVRGEAFF
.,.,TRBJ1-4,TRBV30,TGTGCCTGGAGTGCCTGGACAGCACATAATGAAAAACTGTTTTTT,CAWSAWTAHNEKLFF
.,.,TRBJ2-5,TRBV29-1,TGCAGCGTTGAAAGAGGGAATGGCCTTGGGGAGACCCAGTACTTC,CSVERGNGLGETQYF
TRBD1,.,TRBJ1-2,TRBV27,TGTGCCAGCAGTGCCCAGGGGGGCGTCTATGGCTACACCTTC,CASSAQGGVYGYTF
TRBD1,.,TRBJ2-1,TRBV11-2,TGTGCCAGCAGCTTGGGACAGGGCTTCTCTGAGCAGTTCTTC,CASSLGQGFSEQFF
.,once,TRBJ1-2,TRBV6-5,TGTGCCAGCAGGACGGGGGGAGACTATGGCTACACCTTC,CASRTGGDYGYTF
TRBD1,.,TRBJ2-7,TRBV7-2,TGTGCCAGCAGCGCAACAGGGGTTACCTACGAGCAGTACTTC,CASSATGVTYEQYF
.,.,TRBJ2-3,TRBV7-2,TGTGCCAGCAGCTTTTTGAGCTACGTGCACACAGATACGCAGTATTTT,CASSFLSYVHTDTQYF
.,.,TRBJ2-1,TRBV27,TGTGCCAGCAGTTTATCGAACGTCGGCAATGAGCAGTTCTTC,CASSLSNVGNEQFF
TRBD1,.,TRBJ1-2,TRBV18,TGTGCCAGCTCACAGGGACAGGACAACTATGGCTACACCTTC,CASSQGQDNYGYTF
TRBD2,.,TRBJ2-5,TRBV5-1,TGCGCCAGCAGCCCCGGGACTAGCGGGGGGGCGTGGGAGACCCAGTACTTC,CASSPGTSGGAWETQYF
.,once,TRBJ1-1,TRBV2,TGTGCCAGCAGTCTGGGAGGGGTCGGAGCTTTCTTT,CASSLGGVGAFF
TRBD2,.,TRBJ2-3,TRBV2,TGTGCCAGAGAGGGACTAGCGGGGGACCGAGATACGCAGTATTTT,CAREGLAGDRDTQYF
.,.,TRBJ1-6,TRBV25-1,TGTGCCAGCAGTGCCCGGGGTCGCTCACCCCTCCACTTT,CASSARGRSPLHF
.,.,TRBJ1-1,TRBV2,TGTGCCAGCACAACTGAGGGGGACACTGAAGCTTTCTTT,CASTTEGDTEAFF
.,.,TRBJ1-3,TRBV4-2,TGTGCCAGCAGCCCCGGACTGAGCTCTGGAAACACCATATATTTT,CASSPGLSSGNTIYF
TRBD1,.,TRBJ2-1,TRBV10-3,TGTGCCATCGGACAGGACCCAAACAATGAGCAGTTCTTC,CAIGQDPNNEQFF
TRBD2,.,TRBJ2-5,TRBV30,TGTGCCTGGGGGGGAGTGGTAGCGGGGTCCGCCCAGTACTTC,CAWGGVVAGSAQYF
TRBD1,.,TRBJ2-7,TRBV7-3,TGTGCCAGCAGTCCCGGGACAGGGTACGACGAGCAGTACTTC,CASSPGTGYDEQYF
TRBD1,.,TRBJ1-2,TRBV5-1,TGCGCCAGCAGCCTCGGTGGGGCAGGGGGGTTCATGAAGAGTGGCTACACCTTC,CASSLGGAGGFMKSGYTF
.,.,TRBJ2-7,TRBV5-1,TGCGCCAGCAGCTTCGACGGATGGAGGGAGCAGTACTTC,CASSFDGWREQYF
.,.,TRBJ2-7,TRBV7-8,TGTGCCAGCAGCTTAGGGCAGGGAGGTTCTTACGAGCAGTACTTC,CASSLGQGGSYEQYF
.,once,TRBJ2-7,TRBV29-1,TGCAGCGTTTCCTCAGGGACAAACCTCTACGAGCAGTACTTC,CSVSSGTNLYEQYF
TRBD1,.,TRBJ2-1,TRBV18,TGTGCCAGCTCACCCGGGACAGGATCCTACAATGAGCAGTTCTTC,CASSPGTGSYNEQFF
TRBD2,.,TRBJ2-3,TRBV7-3,TGTGCCAGCAGCTCCCTCGGGGAGGGGACAGATACGCAGTATTTT,CASSSLGEGTDTQYF
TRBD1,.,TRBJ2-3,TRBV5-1,TGCGCCAGCAGCCCAGGGACAGGCGGCACGGCGCAGTATTTT,CASSPGTGGTAQYF
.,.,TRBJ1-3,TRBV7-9,TGTGCCAGCAGTTTAGGGGGGCTGGCTGGAAACACCATATATTTT,CASSLGGLAGNTIYF
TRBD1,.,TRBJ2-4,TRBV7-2,TGTGCCAGCAGCCCAGACGGGGGGACAGGGAGCATTCAGTACTTC,CASSPDGGTGSIQYF
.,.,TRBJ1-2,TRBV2,TGTGCCAGCAGAGGACAGACATATAGAGATGGCTACACCTTC,CASRGQTYRDGYTF
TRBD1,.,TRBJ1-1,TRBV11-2,TGTGCCAGCAGCATTTGGGACAGGAACACTGAAGCTTTCTTT,CASSIWDRNTEAFF
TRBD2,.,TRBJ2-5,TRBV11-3,TGTGCCAGCAGCGGTAGCGGGGGGGCCTGGGAGACCCAGTACTTC,CASSGSGGAWETQYF
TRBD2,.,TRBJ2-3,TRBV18,TGTGCCAGCTCAGCGGGACTAGCAACAGATACGCAGTATTTT,CASSAGLATDTQYF
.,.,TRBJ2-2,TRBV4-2,TGTGCCAGCAGCCAAATAGGGGGGGCTCACACCGGGGAGCTGTTTTTT,CASSQIGGAHTGELFF
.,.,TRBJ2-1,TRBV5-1,TGCGCCAGCACCCCAACGGGGGAGCCCTACAATGAGCAGTTCTTC,CASTPTGEPYNEQFF
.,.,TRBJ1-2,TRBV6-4,TGTGCCAGCAGTCCCTCCGGGACAACGGGCTACACCTTC,CASSPSGTTGYTF
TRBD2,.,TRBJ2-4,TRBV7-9,TGTGCCAGCAGCTCGGGACTAGCGGGGGCCAAAAACATTCAGTACTTC,CASSSGLAGAKNIQYF
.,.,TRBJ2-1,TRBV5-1,TGCGCCAGCGCCCGGGACTCCTCGATCAATGAGCAGTTCTTC,CASARDSSINEQFF
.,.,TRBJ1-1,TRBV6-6,TGTGCCAGCAGTGGGGGAGGCAGTTTCATGAACACTGAAGCTTTCTTT,CASSGGGSFMNTEAFF
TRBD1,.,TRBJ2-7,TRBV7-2,TGTGCCAGCAGCTTAGGTCGGACAGGCGAGGGATACGAGCAGTACTTC,CASSLGRTGEGYEQYF
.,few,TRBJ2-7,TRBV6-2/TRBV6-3,TGTGCCAGCAGTTACGACAGAGCCTCCTACGAGCAGTACTTC,CASSYDRASYEQYF
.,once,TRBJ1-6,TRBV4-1,TGCGCCAGCAGCACCTGGAGCTCCTATAATTCACCCCTCCACTTT,CASSTWSSYNSPLHF
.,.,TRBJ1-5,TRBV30,TGTGCCTGGAGTTATAGAGGGAGTGTAGGCAATCAGCCCCAGCATTTT,CAWSYRGSVGNQPQHF
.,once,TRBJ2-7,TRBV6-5,TGTGCCAGCAGTTGGTCGGACAGAACCTACGAGCAGTACTTC,CASSWSDRTYEQYF